This T cell receptor beta chain was identified during a study of blood T cells in healthy people across ages. General study points: A strong correlation was seen between TCR beta diversity and naive T cell percentage. Unsorted PBMCs prevented conclusive naive versus antigen-experienced comparison.

There were at least 5.5 micrograms of total RNA extracted from every sample. A second roughly 6 to 12 cycle PCR used barcoded and J-beta primers. A template-switch adaptor that had 12 random nucleotides put a tag on each cDNA molecule. TCRdb re-called the 5' RACE reads with MiXCR, one entry per CDR3 protein. The table has about 830,000 distinct CDR3 sequences, nearly 60% seen once. The CDR3 length is 15 residues. CDR1 and CDR2 (germline): MNHEY, SVGAGI. Points on this clonotype: Antigen unknown. Mismatch with germline at one junction end may stem from a read error.

This receptor was obtained from a man in his thirties or forties in good health. The chain employs TRBV6-5 and TRBJ2-1; D might be TRBD1 (6 bases). The sequencing sample was made of blood. The DNA of the CDR3 is TGTGTCAGCAGTTACTCAACGTCAGGGGTGGACGAGCAGTTCTTC. This sequence encodes CVSSYSTSGVDEQFF.